The rows below give T cell receptor beta chains drawn from one sample of a study of T cell responses to AZD1222 COVID-19 vaccine. Method: immunoSEQ multiplex PCR; TCRdb's copy keeps in-frame clones and lacks some. The sample lists 150,000 to 200,000 clones, around nine tenths seen once, with roughly 11% in the top ten. The specimen was peripheral blood, collected 28 days after the second AZD1222 dose. These receptors came from an adult who received the AZD1222 COVID-19 vaccine. The CDR3 runs from the conserved cysteine through the conserved F or W. D genes are given only for firm matches. Not every row has a clone size; where given, it reads once, few, many or a size class.

size	D	V	J	length	CDR3	DNA
NA	NA	TRBV24-1	TRBJ2-5	14	CATSDPLRGETQYF	TGTGCCACCAGTGACCCACTAAGAGGCGAGACCCAGTACTTC
once	TRBD2	TRBV7-2	TRBJ2-3	17	CASSPHSPAGGGDTQYF	TGTGCCAGCAGCCCTCATTCCCCAGCGGGGGGCGGGGATACGCAGTATTTT
NA	TRBD1	TRBV28	TRBJ2-7	14	CASLRDRVSYEQYF	TGTGCCTCCCTCCGGGACAGAGTCTCCTACGAGCAGTACTTC
NA	TRBD2	TRBV28	TRBJ2-7	16	CASSFPTSGDSYEQYF	TGTGCCAGCAGTTTTCCGACTAGCGGGGACTCCTACGAGCAGTACTTC
NA	NA	TRBV12-3/TRBV12-4	TRBJ1-1	12	CAIARAGTEAFF	TGTGCCATCGCTAGGGCCGGGACTGAAGCTTTCTTT
NA	NA	TRBV5-6	TRBJ2-3	17	CASSLYSDTPSTDTQYF	TGTGCCAGCAGCTTGTACTCGGACACGCCTAGCACAGATACGCAGTATTTT
NA	NA	TRBV24-1	TRBJ2-1	15	CATSDLTGSYNEQFF	TGTGCCACCAGTGATTTGACGGGCAGCTACAATGAGCAGTTCTTC
NA	TRBD2	TRBV6-2/TRBV6-3	TRBJ2-1	18	CASSSMSSGGTFGNEQFF	TGTGCCAGCAGTTCCATGTCTAGCGGGGGGACCTTTGGGAATGAGCAGTTCTTC
NA	NA	TRBV30	TRBJ1-3	14	CAASRSSSGNTIYF	TGTGCCGCATCGCGGTCCAGCTCTGGAAACACCATATATTTT
NA	TRBD1	TRBV5-1	TRBJ2-1	17	CASSLSPDRGRFGEQFF	TGCGCCAGCAGCTTGTCACCCGACAGGGGGCGATTTGGTGAGCAGTTCTTC
NA	TRBD1	TRBV5-1	TRBJ2-3	14	CASSLGQVTDTQYF	TGCGCCAGCAGCTTAGGACAGGTAACAGATACGCAGTATTTT
NA	NA	TRBV4-1	TRBJ1-2	15	CASSQGAGVNYGYTF	TGCGCCAGCAGCCAGGGGGCGGGAGTGAACTATGGCTACACCTTC